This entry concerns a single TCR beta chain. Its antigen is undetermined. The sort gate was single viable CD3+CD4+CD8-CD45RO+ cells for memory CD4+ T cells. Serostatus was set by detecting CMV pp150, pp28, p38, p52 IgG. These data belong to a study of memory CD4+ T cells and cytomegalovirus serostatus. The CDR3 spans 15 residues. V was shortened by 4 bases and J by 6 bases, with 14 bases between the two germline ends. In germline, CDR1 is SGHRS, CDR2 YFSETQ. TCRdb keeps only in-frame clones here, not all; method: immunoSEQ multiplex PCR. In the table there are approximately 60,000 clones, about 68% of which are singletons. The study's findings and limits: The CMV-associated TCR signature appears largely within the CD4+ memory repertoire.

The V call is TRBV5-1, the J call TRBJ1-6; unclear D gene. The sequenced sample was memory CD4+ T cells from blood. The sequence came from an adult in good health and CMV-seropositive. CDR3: CASSTGSLGNSPLHF. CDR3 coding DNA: TGCGCCAGCAGCACGGGAAGTTTAGGTAATTCACCCCTCCACTTT. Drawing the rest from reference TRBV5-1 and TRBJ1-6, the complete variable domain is KAGVTQTPRYLIKTRGQQVTLSCSPISGHRSVSWYQQTPGQGLQFLFEYFSETQRNKGNFPGRFSGRQFSNSRSEMNVSTLELGDSALYLCASSTGSLGNSPLHFGNGTRLTVT.